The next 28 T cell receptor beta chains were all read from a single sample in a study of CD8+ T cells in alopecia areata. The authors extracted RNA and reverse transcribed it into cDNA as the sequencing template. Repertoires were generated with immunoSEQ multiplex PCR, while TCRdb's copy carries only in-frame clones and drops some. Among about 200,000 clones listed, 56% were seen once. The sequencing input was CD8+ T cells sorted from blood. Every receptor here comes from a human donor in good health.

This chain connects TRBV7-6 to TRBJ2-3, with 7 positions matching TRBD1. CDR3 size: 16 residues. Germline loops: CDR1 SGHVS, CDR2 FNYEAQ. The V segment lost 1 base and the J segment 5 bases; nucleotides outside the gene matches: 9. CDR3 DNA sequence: TGTGCCAGCAGCTTAGGGGCAGGGGCAGGGGGAGATACGCAGTATTTT. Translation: CASSLGAGAGGDTQYF.

The chain's CDR3 is CSAPREDYGYTF. CDR3 sequence (DNA): TGCAGCGCCCCACGTGAAGACTATGGCTACACCTTC. The rearrangement links TRBV29-1 to TRBJ1-2; no clear D gene. Germline V gene sequence: CDR1 SQVTM, CDR2 ANQGSEA. V was shortened by 7 bases and J by 3 bases, with 12 bases between the two germline ends. This CDR3 has 12 amino acids.

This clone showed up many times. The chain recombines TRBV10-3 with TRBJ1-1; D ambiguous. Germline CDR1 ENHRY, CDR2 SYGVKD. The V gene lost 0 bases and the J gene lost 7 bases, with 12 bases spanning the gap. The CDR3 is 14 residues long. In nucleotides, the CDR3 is TGTGCCATCAGTGAGTCTGAAGAGGGCGGTGAAGCTTTCTTT. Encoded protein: CAISESEEGGEAFF.

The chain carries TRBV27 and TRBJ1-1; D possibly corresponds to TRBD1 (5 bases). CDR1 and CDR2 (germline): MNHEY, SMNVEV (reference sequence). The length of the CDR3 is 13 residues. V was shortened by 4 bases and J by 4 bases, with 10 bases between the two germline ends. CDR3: CASSYGRGTEAFF. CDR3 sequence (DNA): TGTGCCAGCAGTTACGGGAGGGGCACTGAAGCTTTCTTT.

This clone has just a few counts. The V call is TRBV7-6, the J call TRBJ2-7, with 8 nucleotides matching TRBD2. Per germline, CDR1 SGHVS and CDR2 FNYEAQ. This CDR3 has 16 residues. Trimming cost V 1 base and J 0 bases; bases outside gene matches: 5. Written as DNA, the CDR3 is TGTGCCAGCAGCTTAGAAGCGGGGGCCAGCTCCTACGAGCAGTACTTC. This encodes CASSLEAGASSYEQYF.

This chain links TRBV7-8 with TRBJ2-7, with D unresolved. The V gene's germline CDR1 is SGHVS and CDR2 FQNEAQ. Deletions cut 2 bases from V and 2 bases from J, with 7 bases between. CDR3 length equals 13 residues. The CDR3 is CASSLNRAYEQYF. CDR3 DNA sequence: TGTGCCAGCAGCTTAAACCGCGCCTACGAGCAGTACTTC.

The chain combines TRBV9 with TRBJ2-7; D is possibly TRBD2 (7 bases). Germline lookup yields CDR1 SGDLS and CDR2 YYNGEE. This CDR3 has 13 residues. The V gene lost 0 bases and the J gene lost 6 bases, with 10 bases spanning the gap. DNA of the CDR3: TGTGCCAGCAGCGTAGGTAGGGGGGGCGAGCAGTACTTC. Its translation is CASSVGRGGEQYF. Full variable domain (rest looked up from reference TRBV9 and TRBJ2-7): DSGVTQTPKHLITATGQRVTLRCSPRSGDLSVYWYQQSLDQGLQFLIQYYNGEERAKGNILERFSAQQFPDLHSELNLSSLELGDSALYFCASSVGRGGEQYFGPGTRLTVT.

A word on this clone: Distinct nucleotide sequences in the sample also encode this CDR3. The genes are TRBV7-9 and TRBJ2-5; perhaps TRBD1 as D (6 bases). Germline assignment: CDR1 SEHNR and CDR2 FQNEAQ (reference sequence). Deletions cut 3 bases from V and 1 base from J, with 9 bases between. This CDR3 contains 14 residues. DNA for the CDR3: TGTGCCAGCAGCTTCACAGGGCCCCAAGAGACCCAGTACTTC. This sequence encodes CASSFTGPQETQYF.

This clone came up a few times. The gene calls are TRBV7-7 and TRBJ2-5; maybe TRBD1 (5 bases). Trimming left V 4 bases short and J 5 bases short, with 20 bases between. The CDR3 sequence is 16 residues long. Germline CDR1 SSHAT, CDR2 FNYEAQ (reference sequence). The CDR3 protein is CASSSPVVGRGETQYF. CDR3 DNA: TGTGCCAGCAGCTCGCCGGTGGTGGGGCGTGGGGAGACCCAGTACTTC.

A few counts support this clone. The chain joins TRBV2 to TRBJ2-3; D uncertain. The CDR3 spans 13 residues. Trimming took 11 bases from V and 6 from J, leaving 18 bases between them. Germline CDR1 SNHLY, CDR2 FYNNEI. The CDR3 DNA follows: TGTGCCTCTTTAAAAGGGCTGGCGGATACGCAGTATTTT. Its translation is CASLKGLADTQYF.

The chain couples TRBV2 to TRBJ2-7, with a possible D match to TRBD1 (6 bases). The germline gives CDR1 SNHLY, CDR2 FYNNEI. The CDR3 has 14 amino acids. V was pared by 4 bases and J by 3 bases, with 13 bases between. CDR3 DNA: TGTGCCAGCAGTGGGACGGGGACATACTACGAGCAGTACTTC. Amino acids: CASSGTGTYYEQYF. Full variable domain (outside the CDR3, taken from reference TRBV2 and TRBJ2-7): EPEVTQTPSHQVTQMGQEVILRCVPISNHLYFYWYRQILGQKVEFLVSFYNNEISEKSEIFDDQFSVERPDGSNFTLKIRSTKLEDSAMYFCASSGTGTYYEQYFGPGTRLTVT.

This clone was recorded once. The CDR3 nucleotides are TGTGCCAGCAGCCCAGGGCGCGAGCAGTACTTC. This codes for CASSPGREQYF. The V and J genes are TRBV7-9 and TRBJ2-7; perhaps TRBD1 as D (5 bases). V was pared by 5 bases and J by 6 bases, with 8 bases between. Germline CDR1 SEHNR, CDR2 FQNEAQ (reference sequence). The CDR3 is 11 residues long.

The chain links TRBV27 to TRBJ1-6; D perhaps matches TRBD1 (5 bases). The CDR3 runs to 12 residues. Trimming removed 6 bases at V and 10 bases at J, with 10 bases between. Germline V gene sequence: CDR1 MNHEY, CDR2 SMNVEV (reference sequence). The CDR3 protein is CASRRRESPLHF. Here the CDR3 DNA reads TGTGCCAGCAGGCGCAGGGAGTCACCCCTCCACTTT.

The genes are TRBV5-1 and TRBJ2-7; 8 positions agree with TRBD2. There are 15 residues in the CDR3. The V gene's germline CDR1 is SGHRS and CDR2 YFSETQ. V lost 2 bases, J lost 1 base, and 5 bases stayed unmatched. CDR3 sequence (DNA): TGCGCCAGCAGCTTCGAGCGGGGGCTATCCTACGAGCAGTACTTC. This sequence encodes CASSFERGLSYEQYF.

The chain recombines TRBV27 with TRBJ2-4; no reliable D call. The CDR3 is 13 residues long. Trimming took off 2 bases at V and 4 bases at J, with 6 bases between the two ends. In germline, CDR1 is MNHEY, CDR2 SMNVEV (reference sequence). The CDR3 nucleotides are TGTGCCAGCAGTTTAAGTGGGAAAAACATTCAGTACTTC. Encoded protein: CASSLSGKNIQYF.

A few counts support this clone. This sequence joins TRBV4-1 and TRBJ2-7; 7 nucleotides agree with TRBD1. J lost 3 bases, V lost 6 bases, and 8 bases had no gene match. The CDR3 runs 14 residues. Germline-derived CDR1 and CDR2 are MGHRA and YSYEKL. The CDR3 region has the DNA TGCGCCAGCAGAGCAACAGGGGCCAGCTACGAGCAGTACTTC. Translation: CASRATGASYEQYF.

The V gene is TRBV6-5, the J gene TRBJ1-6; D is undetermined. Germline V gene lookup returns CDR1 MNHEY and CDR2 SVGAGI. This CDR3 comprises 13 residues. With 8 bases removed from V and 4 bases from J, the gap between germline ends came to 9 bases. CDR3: CASGVTYNSPLHF. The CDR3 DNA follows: TGTGCCAGCGGCGTGACTTATAATTCACCCCTCCACTTT.

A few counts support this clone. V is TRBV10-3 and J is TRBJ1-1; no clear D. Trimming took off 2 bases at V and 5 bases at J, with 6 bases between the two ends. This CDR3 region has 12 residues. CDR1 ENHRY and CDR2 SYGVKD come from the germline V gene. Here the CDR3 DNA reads TGTGCCATCAGTGAGGCCAGGACTGAAGCTTTCTTT. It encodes CAISEARTEAFF.

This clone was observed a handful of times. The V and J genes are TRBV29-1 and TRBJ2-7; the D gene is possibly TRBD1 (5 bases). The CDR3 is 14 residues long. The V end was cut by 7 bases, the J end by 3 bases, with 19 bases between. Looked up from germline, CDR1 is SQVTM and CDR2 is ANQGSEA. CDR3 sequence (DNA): TGCAGCGCCCTTACAGGTGACTCCCTCTACGAGCAGTACTTC. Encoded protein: CSALTGDSLYEQYF.

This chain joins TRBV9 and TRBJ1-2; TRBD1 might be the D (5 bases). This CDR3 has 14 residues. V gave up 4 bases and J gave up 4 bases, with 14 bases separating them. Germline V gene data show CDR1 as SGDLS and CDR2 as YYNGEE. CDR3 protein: CASSPRDGIYGYTF. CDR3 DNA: TGTGCCAGCAGCCCCAGGGACGGTATCTATGGCTACACCTTC.

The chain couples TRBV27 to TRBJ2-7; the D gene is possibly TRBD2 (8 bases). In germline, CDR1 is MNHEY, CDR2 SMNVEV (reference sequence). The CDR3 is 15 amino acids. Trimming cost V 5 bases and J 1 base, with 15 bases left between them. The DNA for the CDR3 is TGTGCCAGCAGTGCGACAGGGACTAGGTCCTACGAGCAGTACTTC. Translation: CASSATGTRSYEQYF.

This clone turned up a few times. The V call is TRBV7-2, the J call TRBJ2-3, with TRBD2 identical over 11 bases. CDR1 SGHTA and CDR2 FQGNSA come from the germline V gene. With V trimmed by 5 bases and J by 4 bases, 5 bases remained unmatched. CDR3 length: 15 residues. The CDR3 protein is CASSPTSGVADTQYF. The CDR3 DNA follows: TGTGCCAGCAGCCCGACTAGCGGGGTGGCAGATACGCAGTATTTT.

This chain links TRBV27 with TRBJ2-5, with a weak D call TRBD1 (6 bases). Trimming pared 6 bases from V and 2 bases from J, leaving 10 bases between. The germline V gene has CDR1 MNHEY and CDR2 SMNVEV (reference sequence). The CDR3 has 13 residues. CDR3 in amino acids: CASRSGQQETQYF. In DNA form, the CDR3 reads TGTGCCAGCAGATCCGGACAGCAAGAGACCCAGTACTTC.

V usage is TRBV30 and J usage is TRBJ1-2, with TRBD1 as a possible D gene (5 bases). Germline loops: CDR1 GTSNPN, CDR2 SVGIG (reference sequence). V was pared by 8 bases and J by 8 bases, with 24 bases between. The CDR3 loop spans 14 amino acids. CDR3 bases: TGTGCCAGCTTACATGGGACTCGCGCAGCCGGCTACACCTTC. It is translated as CASLHGTRAAGYTF.

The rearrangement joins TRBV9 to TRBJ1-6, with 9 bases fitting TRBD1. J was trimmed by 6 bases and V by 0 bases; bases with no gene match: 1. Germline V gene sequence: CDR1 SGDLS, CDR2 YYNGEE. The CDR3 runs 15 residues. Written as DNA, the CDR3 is TGTGCCAGCAGCGTAGAACAGGGGGCTAATTCACCCCTCCACTTT. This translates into CASSVEQGANSPLHF.

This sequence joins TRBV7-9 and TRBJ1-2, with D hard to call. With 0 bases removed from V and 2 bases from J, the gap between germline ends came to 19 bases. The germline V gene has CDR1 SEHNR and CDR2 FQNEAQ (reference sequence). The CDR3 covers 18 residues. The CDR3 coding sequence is TGTGCCAGCAGCTTAGCGCGTATCGAGCCACAACCAAACTATGGCTACACCTTC. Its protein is CASSLARIEPQPNYGYTF.

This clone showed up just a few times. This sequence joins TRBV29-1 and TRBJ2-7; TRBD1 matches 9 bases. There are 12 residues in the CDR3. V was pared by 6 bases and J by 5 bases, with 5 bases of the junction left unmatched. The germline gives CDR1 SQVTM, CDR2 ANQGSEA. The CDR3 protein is CSVGQGNDEQYF. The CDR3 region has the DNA TGCAGCGTGGGACAGGGTAACGACGAGCAGTACTTC.

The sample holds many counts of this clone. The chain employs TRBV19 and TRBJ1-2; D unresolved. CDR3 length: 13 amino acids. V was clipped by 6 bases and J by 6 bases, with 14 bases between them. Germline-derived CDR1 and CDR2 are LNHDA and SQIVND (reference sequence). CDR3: CASSPDEGDGYTF. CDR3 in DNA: TGTGCCAGTAGCCCTGATGAGGGTGATGGCTACACCTTC.